This is a list of T cell receptor beta chains from one sample in a study of shared clonotypes between healthy human individuals. Assay: immunoSEQ multiplex PCR; the TCRdb copy retains only in-frame clones and omits some. This table holds under 850,000 clones, nearly 95% found once. Sequencing used naive CD8+ T cells sorted from blood. The origin of the receptors is a man aged 25-45 years in good health. Each CDR3 is given with its conserved first and last residue. Each record gives: D gene, J gene, V gene, clone size, CDR3 protein, CDR3 DNA. D genes are given only for firm matches. Rows may omit the clone size; those that give it use once, few, many or a size class.

TRBD2 TRBJ2-1 TRBV28 - CASSGTSGRVYQNEQFF TGTGCCAGCAGTGGGACTAGCGGGAGGGTATACCAAAATGAGCAGTTCTTC
- TRBJ2-1 TRBV4-1 - CASSQIRTHGDEQFF TGCGCCAGCAGCCAGATCCGGACTCACGGCGATGAGCAGTTCTTC
TRBD1 TRBJ2-2 TRBV23-1 - CASSRQGSTGELFF TGCGCCAGCAGTCGACAGGGTAGCACCGGGGAGCTGTTTTTT
- TRBJ2-7 TRBV18 - CASSPSGGGAYEQYF TGTGCCAGCTCACCATCGGGTGGAGGGGCCTACGAGCAGTACTTC
- TRBJ2-7 TRBV5-6 - CASSHGAQPLYEQYF TGTGCCAGCAGCCATGGTGCCCAACCACTCTACGAGCAGTACTTC
TRBD2 TRBJ2-1 TRBV27 - CASSSGTSGSVNEQFF TGTGCCAGCAGTTCGGGGACTAGCGGGAGCGTAAATGAGCAGTTCTTC
- TRBJ2-3 TRBV27 - CASSSPRQASTDTQYF TGTGCCAGCAGTTCGCCCCGACAGGCTAGCACAGATACGCAGTATTTT
TRBD1 TRBJ2-5 TRBV7-9 once CASSPRTGGNQETQYF TGTGCCAGCAGCCCGCGGACAGGAGGAAACCAAGAGACCCAGTACTTC
- TRBJ1-2 TRBV6-1 once CASSEYTGSNYGYTF TGTGCCAGCAGTGAATATACCGGTTCTAACTATGGCTACACCTTC
- TRBJ2-1 TRBV7-9 - CASSDDPMDNEQFF TGTGCCAGCAGCGACGACCCGATGGACAATGAGCAGTTCTTC
TRBD2 TRBJ2-1 TRBV4-1 - CASSQASGRGWDNEQFF TGCGCCAGCAGCCAAGCATCAGGGAGGGGATGGGACAATGAGCAGTTCTTC
TRBD2 TRBJ2-5 TRBV5-1 - CASSNRVAGFYETQYF TGCGCCAGCAGCAATCGGGTAGCGGGATTTTACGAGACCCAGTACTTC
TRBD1 TRBJ1-4 TRBV2 - CASSEVGQGAQLEKLFF TGTGCCAGCAGTGAAGTAGGGCAGGGGGCGCAGCTTGAAAAACTGTTTTTT
- TRBJ2-7 TRBV14 - CASSQEGPSTGRESYEQYF TGTGCCAGCAGCCAAGAGGGGCCTAGTACGGGGAGAGAGTCCTACGAGCAGTACTTC
- TRBJ1-4 TRBV28 - CASSSPRRDKLMNPPTNEKLFF TGTGCCAGCAGTTCTCCCCGACGGGATAAGCTTATGAATCCGCCAACTAATGAAAAACTGTTTTTT
TRBD1 TRBJ2-7 TRBV2 - CASSEVQGAWYEQYF TGTGCCAGCAGTGAGGTCCAGGGGGCTTGGTACGAGCAGTACTTC
- TRBJ1-4 TRBV7-9 - CASSRRIEKLFF TGTGCCAGCAGCCGCCGAATCGAAAAACTGTTTTTT
- TRBJ2-1 TRBV6-4 once CASSSRYDGTDEQFF TGTGCCAGCAGTTCCAGGTACGATGGAACAGATGAGCAGTTCTTC
- TRBJ2-1 TRBV7-2 - CASSLPLGEAPSYNEQFF TGTGCCAGCAGCCTACCGTTAGGGGAAGCCCCCTCCTACAATGAGCAGTTCTTC
- TRBJ2-5 TRBV7-9 - CASSFKPPETQYF TGTGCCAGCAGCTTCAAGCCTCCAGAGACCCAGTACTTC
TRBD1 TRBJ2-5 TRBV28 - CASSRDRGHETQYF TGTGCCAGCAGTCGCGACAGGGGGCACGAGACCCAGTACTTC
TRBD2 TRBJ2-7 TRBV28 - CASTLGPSGSYEQYF TGTGCCAGCACTTTAGGCCCTAGCGGATCCTACGAGCAGTACTTC
- TRBJ2-3 TRBV28 few CASSFIDTQYF TGTGCCAGCAGTTTTATAGATACGCAGTATTTT
- TRBJ1-5 TRBV14 - CASSVGRGQPQHF TGTGCCAGCAGCGTTGGACGAGGCCAGCCCCAGCATTTT
- TRBJ2-7 TRBV25-1 - CASSPRWHEQYF TGTGCCAGCAGCCCAAGATGGCACGAGCAGTACTTC
- TRBJ2-2 TRBV19 - CATRAGELFF TGTGCCACCCGGGCCGGGGAGCTGTTTTTT
- TRBJ1-1 TRBV29-1 - CSVGGGGGNTEAFF TGCAGCGTTGGTGGGGGGGGAGGCAACACTGAAGCTTTCTTT
- TRBJ2-7 TRBV28 - CASTSDWVTYEQYF TGTGCCAGCACCTCCGACTGGGTTACCTACGAGCAGTACTTC
- TRBJ2-3 TRBV7-9 once CASSLVPGDGHTDTQYF TGTGCCAGCAGCTTAGTCCCCGGGGACGGCCACACAGATACGCAGTATTTT
TRBD1 TRBJ2-4 TRBV6-1 few CASLDRANIQYF TGTGCCAGCTTGGACAGGGCGAACATTCAGTACTTC
TRBD1 TRBJ1-5 TRBV27 - CASSTQTGGNQPQHF TGTGCCAGCAGTACACAGACAGGGGGCAATCAGCCCCAGCATTTT
TRBD1 TRBJ2-5 TRBV13 - CASSPKGQGVLETQYF TGTGCCAGCAGCCCTAAGGGGCAGGGGGTATTGGAGACCCAGTACTTC
- TRBJ2-1 TRBV19 once CASSMVRGHSYNEQFF TGTGCCAGTAGTATGGTGCGGGGGCACTCCTACAATGAGCAGTTCTTC
- TRBJ2-7 TRBV21-1 once CASNQDRVSLEQYF TGTGCCAGCAACCAAGACAGGGTAAGCCTGGAGCAGTACTTC
TRBD1 TRBJ1-2 TRBV10-3 - CAIREGAGIYGYTF TGTGCCATCAGAGAGGGGGCAGGGATCTATGGCTACACCTTC
- TRBJ2-7 TRBV29-1 - CSVVRENDYEQYF TGCAGCGTTGTCCGGGAGAACGACTACGAGCAGTACTTC
- TRBJ1-1 TRBV30 - CAWRVWENTEAFF TGTGCCTGGAGGGTCTGGGAGAACACTGAAGCTTTCTTT
- TRBJ2-7 TRBV9 - CASSVGGFSYEQYF TGTGCCAGCAGCGTGGGGGGATTCTCCTACGAGCAGTACTTC
- TRBJ2-3 TRBV11-3 - CASSLRRGTDTQYF TGTGCCAGCAGCTTACGACGGGGCACAGATACGCAGTATTTT